This TCR beta chain was obtained from a study of shared clonotypes between healthy human individuals. Clones were read by immunoSEQ multiplex PCR, and TCRdb kept only the in-frame ones, dropping some. The table shows hundreds of thousands of clones, with less than 80% occurring only once. Germline V CDR1 and CDR2: PRHDT, FYEKMQ (reference sequence). This CDR3 has 13 amino acids. Trimming took 5 bases from V and 4 from J; bases not matched to a gene: 4. The TCR was taken from a young woman in good health. V is TRBV13 and J is TRBJ2-5, with TRBD1 matching 7 bases. Sequenced sample: memory CD4+ T cells sorted from blood. Described subset: CD45RA-negative fraction. As DNA, the CDR3 is TGTGCCAGCAGCACAGGGGTAACAGAGACCCAGTACTTC. Residues: CASSTGVTETQYF.